Below, 30 T cell receptor beta chains from the same sample are listed, as sequenced in a study of cytomegalovirus exposure and HLA in healthy donors. PCR primers comprised 60 Vbeta and 13 Jbeta primers. Profiling relied on immunoSEQ multiplex PCR, and the TCRdb table lists in-frame clones only, not all of them. The sample shows under 200,000 clones, roughly 71% of them seen only once. The sample was PBMCs. The receptors were gathered from a girl aged 10-17 years in good health and CMV-seronegative.

The chain combines TRBV9 with TRBJ2-1; 9 positions match TRBD1. The CDR3 length is 16 residues. V shed 4 bases, J shed 3 bases, and the junction held 8 bases outside the gene matches. CDR1 SGDLS and CDR2 YYNGEE come from the germline V gene. The DNA for the CDR3 is TGTGCCAGCAGCCCCCCCGGGACAGGGAACTACAATGAGCAGTTCTTC. This translates into CASSPPGTGNYNEQFF.

This clone was seen a handful of times. The V call is TRBV29-1, the J call TRBJ1-2; D unresolved. Germline loops: CDR1 SQVTM, CDR2 ANQGSEA. The CDR3 spans 12 residues. Between the trimmed V and J ends, which lost 4 bases and 8 bases, there was a span of 14 bases. The CDR3 coding sequence is TGCAGCGTTGCTGAGGGCGGAAGAGGCTACACCTTC. This gives the protein CSVAEGGRGYTF.

The chain links TRBV10-1 to TRBJ2-5; the D gene is possibly TRBD2 (5 bases). From germline, CDR1 is WNHNN and CDR2 SYGVQD (reference sequence). V shed 11 bases and J shed 7 bases, with 17 bases lying between them. The CDR3 runs 12 residues. The CDR3 is CASGADVGTQYF. For the CDR3, the DNA is TGCGCCTCTGGAGCGGACGTGGGGACCCAGTACTTC.

The J gene is TRBJ2-7, the V gene TRBV30; no firm D call. The CDR3 totals 14 residues. Trimming removed 0 bases from V and 5 bases from J, with 14 bases in between. Germline CDR1 and CDR2: GTSNPN and SVGIG (reference sequence). The CDR3 bases are TGTGCCTGGAGTGTACTCCCCAAAAGCCACGAGCAGTACTTC. Amino acid sequence: CAWSVLPKSHEQYF.

This clone was recorded a few times. V and J are TRBV6-1 and TRBJ1-6, with D possibly being TRBD1 (5 bases). In germline, CDR1 is MNHNS, CDR2 SASEGT. This CDR3 contains 20 residues. Deletions cut 4 bases from V and 0 bases from J, with 22 bases between. This CDR3 is CASSALSTGTGSSYNSPLHF. The CDR3 DNA reads as TGTGCCAGCAGTGCGTTAAGTACCGGGACTGGTAGCTCCTATAATTCACCCCTCCACTTT.

The chain employs TRBV6-5 and TRBJ2-2, with a possible D match to TRBD2 (6 bases). This CDR3 contains 14 residues. Trimming pared 5 bases from V and 4 bases from J, leaving 11 bases between. In germline, CDR1 is MNHEY, CDR2 SVGAGI. The CDR3 DNA sequence: TGTGCCAGCAGTACCCGGGGGTTCACCGGGGAGCTGTTTTTT. Translating gives CASSTRGFTGELFF.

V and J are TRBV4-1 and TRBJ2-3; D is ambiguous. The germline V gene encodes CDR1 MGHRA and CDR2 YSYEKL. V was clipped by 1 base and J by 4 bases, with 6 bases between them. CDR3 length equals 13 residues. Here the CDR3 reads CASSQVAADTQYF. Here the CDR3 DNA reads TGCGCCAGCAGCCAAGTTGCGGCAGATACGCAGTATTTT.

The V gene is TRBV5-1, the J gene TRBJ2-3, with a tentative D call TRBD1 (5 bases). The V end was cut by 0 bases, the J end by 1 base, with 12 bases between. The CDR3 is 16 amino acids. Germline CDR1 is SGHRS and CDR2 is YFSETQ. In nucleotides, the CDR3 is TGCGCCAGCAGCTTGGTCGGGCAGGGCGGCACAGATACGCAGTATTTT. Encoded protein: CASSLVGQGGTDTQYF.

This clone has more than one count but fewer than ten. This rearrangement joins TRBV9 to TRBJ1-1; TRBD1 agrees at 7 bases. The V and J ends lost 3 bases and 3 bases, in that order; junction bases with no gene match: 2. This CDR3 is built from 13 residues. Germline assignment: CDR1 SGDLS and CDR2 YYNGEE. The DNA for the CDR3 is TGTGCCAGCAGCGGAACAGGGGACACTGAAGCTTTCTTT. It yields the protein CASSGTGDTEAFF.

V usage is TRBV5-4 and J usage is TRBJ1-6, with a weak D call TRBD1 (6 bases). Germline V gene data show CDR1 as SGHNT and CDR2 as YYREEE (reference sequence). The CDR3 extends over 13 amino acids. The V end lost 4 bases, the J end lost 6 bases, and 8 bases lay between the germline ends. CDR3 loop: CASSEDSNSPLHF. CDR3 nucleotides: TGTGCCAGCAGCGAGGACAGTAATTCACCCCTCCACTTT.

This clone has more than one count but fewer than ten. The chain recombines TRBV7-9 with TRBJ1-1, with TRBD1 identical over 12 bases. The V gene's germline CDR1 is SEHNR and CDR2 FQNEAQ (reference sequence). With 4 bases clipped from V and 0 bases from J, the junction kept 3 bases outside the gene matches. CDR3 length: 16 residues. The CDR3 sequence is CASSSGQGAMNTEAFF. DNA of the CDR3: TGTGCCAGCAGCTCGGGACAGGGGGCAATGAACACTGAAGCTTTCTTT.

The chain couples TRBV7-6 to TRBJ2-2; 8 nucleotides agree with TRBD1. The CDR3 is made up of 14 amino acids. The germline gives CDR1 SGHVS, CDR2 FNYEAQ. V was clipped by 0 bases and J by 7 bases; unmatched bases: 1. The CDR3 here is CASSLATGVGELFF. The CDR3 DNA reads as TGTGCCAGCAGCTTAGCGACAGGGGTCGGGGAGCTGTTTTTT.

The chain employs TRBV15 and TRBJ1-1; D might be TRBD1 (5 bases). CDR3 size: 14 residues. The germline V gene encodes CDR1 LNHNV and CDR2 YYDKDF (reference sequence). V shed 0 bases and J shed 5 bases, with 10 bases lying between them. CDR3 sequence (DNA): TGTGCCACCAGCAGAGATTCAGGGTTTACTGAAGCTTTCTTT. Its translation is CATSRDSGFTEAFF.

The chain joins TRBV25-1 to TRBJ2-5; D is undetermined. V was clipped by 3 bases and J by 7 bases, with 9 bases between them. The CDR3 sequence is 12 residues long. Germline lookup yields CDR1 MGHDK and CDR2 SYGVNS. The CDR3 protein is CASSDQARTQYF. The CDR3 DNA reads as TGTGCCAGCAGTGACCAGGCCAGGACCCAGTACTTC.

The CDR3 here is CASGFRPAVDTQYF. The CDR3 DNA sequence: TGTGCTAGTGGTTTTCGGCCCGCGGTAGATACGCAGTATTTT. The chain uses TRBV12-5 and TRBJ2-3; D is uncertain. Germline CDR1 LGHNT, CDR2 FRNRAP. Trimming shortened V by 3 bases and J by 5 bases, and 12 bases separated the two germline ends. This CDR3 region has 14 residues.

This clone was seen just once. The chain joins TRBV27 to TRBJ1-6; weak D call: TRBD1 (5 bases). Germline CDR1 and CDR2: MNHEY and SMNVEV (reference sequence). The CDR3 extends over 16 amino acids. V was cut by 6 bases and J by 0 bases, with 12 bases left in between. CDR3 loop: CASRLTVSSYNSPLHF. Written as DNA, the CDR3 is TGTGCCAGCAGACTGACAGTCAGCTCCTATAATTCACCCCTCCACTTT.

The chain recombines TRBV6-4 with TRBJ2-3; tentative D call: TRBD2 (6 bases). CDR3 size: 16 residues. V was shortened by 4 bases and J by 1 base, with 15 bases between the two germline ends. Germline CDR1 MRHNA, CDR2 SNTAGT. CDR3 residues: CASSVVWGGGTDTQYF. In nucleotides, the CDR3 is TGTGCCAGCAGTGTTGTGTGGGGCGGGGGCACAGATACGCAGTATTTT.

This chain connects TRBV2 to TRBJ1-2; tentatively, D is TRBD1 (5 bases). The CDR3 has 14 amino acids. Germline CDR1 is SNHLY and CDR2 is FYNNEI. Between the trimmed V and J ends, which lost 4 bases and 5 bases, there was a span of 14 bases. The CDR3 reads CASSGRQGSYGYTF. Here the CDR3 DNA reads TGTGCCAGCAGTGGAAGGCAGGGATCGTATGGCTACACCTTC. Drawing the rest from reference TRBV2 and TRBJ1-2, the complete variable domain is EPEVTQTPSHQVTQMGQEVILRCVPISNHLYFYWYRQILGQKVEFLVSFYNNEISEKSEIFDDQFSVERPDGSNFTLKIRSTKLEDSAMYFCASSGRQGSYGYTFGSGTRLTVV.

This clone was seen a few times. The V gene is TRBV15, the J gene TRBJ1-2; 7 nucleotides line up with TRBD1. Germline trimming cut 3 bases from V and 3 bases from J; bases unmatched to any gene: 10. This CDR3 region has 16 residues. Germline V gene data show CDR1 as LNHNV and CDR2 as YYDKDF (reference sequence). Here the CDR3 DNA reads TGTGCCACCAGCAGGTTACAGGGGATGTTCGACTATGGCTACACCTTC. Translating gives CATSRLQGMFDYGYTF.

This clone was detected only a few times. This rearrangement joins TRBV19 to TRBJ1-2; 8 bases agree with TRBD1. CDR1 LNHDA and CDR2 SQIVND come from the germline V gene (reference sequence). The CDR3 runs to 14 residues. The J segment lost 2 bases and the V segment lost 5 bases, leaving 4 bases of the junction unmatched. CDR3: CASSPGGSNYGYTF. CDR3 coding DNA: TGTGCCAGTAGTCCAGGGGGCTCGAACTATGGCTACACCTTC.

The J gene is TRBJ2-1, the V gene TRBV9, with D hard to call. This CDR3 spans 14 amino acids. Between the trimmed V and J ends, which lost 0 bases and 4 bases, there was a span of 8 bases. CDR1 is SGDLS, CDR2 YYNGEE, per germline. In nucleotides, the CDR3 is TGTGCCAGCAGCGTAGCACAGAGATACAATGAGCAGTTCTTC. Translation gives CASSVAQRYNEQFF.

This rearrangement joins TRBV14 to TRBJ2-7, with TRBD2 matching over 10 bases. V gave up 4 bases and J gave up 6 bases; unmatched junction bases: 3. This CDR3 is 13 amino acids long. Germline assignment: CDR1 SGHDN and CDR2 FVKESK. The CDR3 sequence is CASSPGLASEQYF. DNA for the CDR3: TGTGCCAGCAGCCCGGGACTAGCGTCCGAGCAGTACTTC.

The chain combines TRBV30 with TRBJ1-5; the D is unclear. Germline V lookup: CDR1 GTSNPN, CDR2 SVGIG (reference sequence). This CDR3 is 14 amino acids long. Trimming pared 1 base from V and 1 base from J, leaving 8 bases between. CDR3 protein: CAWSDSGSNQPQHF. The CDR3 coding sequence is TGTGCCTGGAGTGATTCGGGGAGCAATCAGCCCCAGCATTTT.

This clone came up a few times. J is TRBJ2-7 and V is TRBV5-4; TRBD1 aligns across 10 bases. The CDR3 runs to 14 residues. The germline V gene has CDR1 SGHNT and CDR2 YYREEE (reference sequence). Losses at the gene ends were 3 bases for V and 8 bases for J; bases not matched to a gene: 8. The chain's CDR3 is CASSSGTGAYQQYF. CDR3 DNA: TGTGCCAGCAGCTCCGGGACAGGGGCGTACCAGCAGTACTTC.

Here the CDR3 DNA reads TGTGCCATCGGGGGGGCAGATACGCAGTATTTT. This gives the protein CAIGGADTQYF. This chain links TRBV10-3 with TRBJ2-3; the match to TRBD2 covers 7 bases. The CDR3 length is 11 residues. The V gene end was trimmed by 8 bases and the J gene end by 4 bases; junction bases not matched to a gene: 0. The germline V gene encodes CDR1 ENHRY and CDR2 SYGVKD.

This chain joins TRBV6-5 and TRBJ1-2; 7 bases are a match to TRBD1. The CDR3 has 13 residues. CDR1 MNHEY and CDR2 SVGAGI come from the germline V gene. V gave up 4 bases and J gave up 4 bases; unmatched junction bases: 3. The CDR3 here is CASSSDRAYGYTF. The CDR3 DNA reads TGTGCCAGCAGTTCCGACAGGGCCTATGGCTACACCTTC.

The chain links TRBV7-9 to TRBJ1-6; unclear D gene. V lost 4 bases and J 7 bases, leaving 14 bases between the germline ends. Germline V gene data show CDR1 as SEHNR and CDR2 as FQNEAQ (reference sequence). This CDR3 is 15 amino acids long. Here the CDR3 DNA reads TGTGCCAGCAGCTGGGGTGGACTTTTAAATTCACCCCTCCACTTT. Translating gives CASSWGGLLNSPLHF.

The chain recombines TRBV28 with TRBJ1-2; 9 bases are a match to TRBD1. Losses at the gene ends were 4 bases for V and 2 bases for J; bases not matched to a gene: 5. Germline CDR1 reads MDHEN; CDR2 reads SYDVKM. CDR3 length equals 15 residues. CDR3 in amino acids: CASSYSGQGNYGYTF. CDR3 nucleotides: TGTGCCAGCAGTTACTCGGGACAGGGCAACTATGGCTACACCTTC.

CDR3 loop: CASSVSGLNTEAFF. The CDR3 nucleotides are TGTGCCAGCAGCGTCAGCGGGCTGAACACTGAAGCTTTCTTT. The chain carries TRBV9 and TRBJ1-1; D is uncertain. V lost 2 bases and J lost 0, with 8 bases in between. The CDR3 runs to 14 residues. Germline-derived CDR1 and CDR2 are SGDLS and YYNGEE.

The V call is TRBV7-8, the J call TRBJ1-6; D may be TRBD1 (5 bases). The V gene's germline CDR1 is SGHVS and CDR2 FQNEAQ. The CDR3 runs 15 residues. Trimming removed 7 bases from V and 7 bases from J, with 17 bases in between. CDR3 bases: TGTGCCAGCACCCGCGGGGGGGGTTACAATTCACCCCTCCACTTT. It yields the protein CASTRGGGYNSPLHF.